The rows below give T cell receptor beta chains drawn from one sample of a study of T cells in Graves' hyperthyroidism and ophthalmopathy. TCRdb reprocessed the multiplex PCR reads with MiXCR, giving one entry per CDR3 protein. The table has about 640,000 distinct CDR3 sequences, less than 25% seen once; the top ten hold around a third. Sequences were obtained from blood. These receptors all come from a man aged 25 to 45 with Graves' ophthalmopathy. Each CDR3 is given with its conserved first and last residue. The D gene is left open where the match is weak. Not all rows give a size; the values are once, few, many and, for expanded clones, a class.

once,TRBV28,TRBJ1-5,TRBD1,TGTGCCAGCAGTTTATTCGAGGGGGCACGGAATCAGCCCCAGCATTTT,CASSLFEGARNQPQHF
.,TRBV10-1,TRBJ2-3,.,TGCGCCAGCAGTGCCAGGGCAGCGGCCACAGATACGCAGTATTTT,CASSARAAATDTQYF
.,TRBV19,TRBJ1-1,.,TGTGCCAGTACCGATGGGCAGTTGCACACTGAAGCTTTCTTT,CASTDGQLHTEAFF
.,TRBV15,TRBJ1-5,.,TGTGCCACCAGCTCTACCCGGAAAGGGGCGCTCAATCAGCCCCAGCATTTT,CATSSTRKGALNQPQHF
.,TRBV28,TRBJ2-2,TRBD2,TGTGCCAGCAGTTTAAGTAGCGGGAGGGGTACCGGGGAGCTGTTTTTT,CASSLSSGRGTGELFF
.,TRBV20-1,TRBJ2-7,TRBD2,TGCAGTGCTAGAGATACGGGCGGGAGTTCCCACGAGCAGTACTTC,CSARDTGGSSHEQYF
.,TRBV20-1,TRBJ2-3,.,TGCAGTGCTAGTTCGTTCACAGATACGCAGTATTTT,CSASSFTDTQYF
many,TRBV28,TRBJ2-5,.,TGTGCCAGCAGTTGGCTCGCATATGGCGTGGAGACCCAGTACTTC,CASSWLAYGVETQYF
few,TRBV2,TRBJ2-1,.,TGTGCCAGCAGAAACACTAGAGGTGAGCAGTTCTTC,CASRNTRGEQFF
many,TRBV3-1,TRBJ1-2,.,TGTGCCAGCAGCCATGAGTTCCGGCCGGGTGGCTACACCTTC,CASSHEFRPGGYTF
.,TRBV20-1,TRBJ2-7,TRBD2,TGCAGTTTGACCGGGACTACATCCTACGAGCAGTACTTC,CSLTGTTSYEQYF
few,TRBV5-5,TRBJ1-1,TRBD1,TGTGCCAGCAGCTTGGGACCGGGACAGGGTACCGGGAGCACTGAAGCTTTCTTT,CASSLGPGQGTGSTEAFF
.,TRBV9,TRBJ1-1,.,TGTGCCAGTCGACCGACCACCGAGGGTGAAGCTTTCTTT,CASRPTTEGEAFF
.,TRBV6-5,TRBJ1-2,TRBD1,TGTGCCAGCAGTTACTCGATCAGTATGAGACCCGGGACAGAATTTACTAACTATGGCTACACCTTC,CASSYSISMRPGTEFTNYGYTF
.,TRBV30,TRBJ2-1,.,TGTGCCTGGGACCCCGGGGCCAACTACAATGAGCAGTTCTTC,CAWDPGANYNEQFF
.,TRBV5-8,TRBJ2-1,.,TGTGCCAGCAGCTTGGCCGAGGGGGGCGCCTACAATGAGCAGCTCTTC,CASSLAEGGAYNEQLF